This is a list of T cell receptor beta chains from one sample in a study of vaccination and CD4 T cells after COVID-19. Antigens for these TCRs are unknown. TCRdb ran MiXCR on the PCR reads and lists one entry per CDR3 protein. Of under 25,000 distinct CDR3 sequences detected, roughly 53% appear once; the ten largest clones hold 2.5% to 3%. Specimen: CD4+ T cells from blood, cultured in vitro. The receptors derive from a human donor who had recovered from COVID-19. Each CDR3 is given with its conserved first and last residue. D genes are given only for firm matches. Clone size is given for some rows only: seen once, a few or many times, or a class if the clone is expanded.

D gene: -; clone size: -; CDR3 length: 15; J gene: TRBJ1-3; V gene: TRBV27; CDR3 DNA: TGTGCCAGCAGTCCACGGCCCGGGGGTGGAAACACCATATATTTT; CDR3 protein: CASSPRPGGGNTIYF
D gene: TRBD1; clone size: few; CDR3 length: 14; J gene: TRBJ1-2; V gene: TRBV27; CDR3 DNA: TGTGCCAGCAGTTCAGATGGGACAGTTTCTGGCTACACCTTC; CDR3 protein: CASSSDGTVSGYTF
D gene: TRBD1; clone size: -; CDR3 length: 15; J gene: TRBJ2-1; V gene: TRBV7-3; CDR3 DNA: TGTGCCAGCAGCCTCGGGACAGGGGTGGACCATGAGCAGTTCTTC; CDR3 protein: CASSLGTGVDHEQFF
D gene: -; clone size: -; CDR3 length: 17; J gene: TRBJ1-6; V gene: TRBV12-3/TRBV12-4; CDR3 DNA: TGTGCCAGCAGTTTAGCTGCAGGGGCCTCCTATAATTCACCCCTCCACTTT; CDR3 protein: CASSLAAGASYNSPLHF
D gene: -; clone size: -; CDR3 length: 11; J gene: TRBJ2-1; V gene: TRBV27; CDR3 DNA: TGTGCCAGCAGTGTCCAGAATGAGCAGTTCTTC; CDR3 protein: CASSVQNEQFF
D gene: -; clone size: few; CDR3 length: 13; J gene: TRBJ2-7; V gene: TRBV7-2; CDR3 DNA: TGTGCCAGCAGCTTAGGGCCGGTAACCGAGCAGTACTTC; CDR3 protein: CASSLGPVTEQYF
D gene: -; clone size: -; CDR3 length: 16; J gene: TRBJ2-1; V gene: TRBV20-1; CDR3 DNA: TGCAGTGCCAAACCAGGCGGAGGGGGCTCCTACAATGAGCAGTTCTTC; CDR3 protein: CSAKPGGGGSYNEQFF
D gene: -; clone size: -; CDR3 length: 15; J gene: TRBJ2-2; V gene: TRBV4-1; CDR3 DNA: TGCGCCAGCAGTTTGGAACAGGGAAGCTCCGGGGAGCTGTTTTTT; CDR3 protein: CASSLEQGSSGELFF
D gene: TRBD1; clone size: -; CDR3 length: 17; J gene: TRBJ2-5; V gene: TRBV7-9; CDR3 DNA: TGTGCCAGCAGCTTGGGAGACAGGGTCCTCATGGGAGAGACCCAGTACTTC; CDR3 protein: CASSLGDRVLMGETQYF
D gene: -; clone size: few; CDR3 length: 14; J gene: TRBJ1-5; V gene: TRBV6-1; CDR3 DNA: TGTGCCAGCAGTGACACCTTAGGGAATCAGCCCCAGCATTTT; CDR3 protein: CASSDTLGNQPQHF
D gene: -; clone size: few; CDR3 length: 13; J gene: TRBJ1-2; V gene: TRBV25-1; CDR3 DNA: TGTGCCAGCAGTAAGGGCAGTCTCTATGGCTACACCTTC; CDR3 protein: CASSKGSLYGYTF
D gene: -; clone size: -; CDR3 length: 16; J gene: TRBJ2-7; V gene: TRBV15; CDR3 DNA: TGTGCCACCAGCAGAGATATGGGGGCAGGTAGTATAGGGCAGTACTTC; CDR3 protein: CATSRDMGAGSIGQYF
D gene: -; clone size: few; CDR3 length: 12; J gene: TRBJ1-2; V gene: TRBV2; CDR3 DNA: TGTGCCGTCAGCGGGGGGGGACAAATGATAATCTTC; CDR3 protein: CAVSGGGQMIIF
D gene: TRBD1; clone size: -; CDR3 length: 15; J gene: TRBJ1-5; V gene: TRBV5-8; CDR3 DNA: TGTGCCAGCAGCCGGAGACAGGGTGATAGCGGGACCCAGCATTTT; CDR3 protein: CASSRRQGDSGTQHF
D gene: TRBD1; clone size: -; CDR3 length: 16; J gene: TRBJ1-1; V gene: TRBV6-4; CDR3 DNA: TGTGCCAGTCCCTCCGGTCCAGGGGGCTCGGACACTGAAGCTTTCTTT; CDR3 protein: CASPSGPGGSDTEAFF
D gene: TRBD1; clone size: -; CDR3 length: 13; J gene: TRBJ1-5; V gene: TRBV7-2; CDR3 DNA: TGTGCCAGCAGCTTAGGACAGGGGCAGCCCCAGCATTTT; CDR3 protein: CASSLGQGQPQHF
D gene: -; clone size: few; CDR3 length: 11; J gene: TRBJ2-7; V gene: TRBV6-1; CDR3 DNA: TGTGCCAGCAGTGACTACTACGAGCAGTACTTC; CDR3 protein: CASSDYYEQYF
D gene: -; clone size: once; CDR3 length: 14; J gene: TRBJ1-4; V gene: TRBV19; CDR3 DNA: TGTGCCAGTAGTATACAGGGAGGGGGTGAAAAACTGTTTTTT; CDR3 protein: CASSIQGGGEKLFF